This T cell receptor (beta chain) was obtained from a study of shared clonotypes between healthy human individuals (dated by TCRdb to 2018 to 2021). Notes on the research overall: The cohort included a few men and a couple of women between 18 and 49 years of age. To estimate repertoire size and how much clonotypes are shared between individuals, the study performed deep sequencing of blood TCR repertoires from a few healthy adults. Different laboratories and diverse techniques were used to prepare libraries and sequence TCR repertoires, to increase sequencing depth and limit assay-specific biases. Between about 0.85 and 9.5 billion PBMCs per donor were obtained by leukapheresis.

At the junction V is shortened by 2 bases and J by 8 bases, with 12 bases in between. As encoded in the germline V gene, CDR1 is MNHNS while CDR2 is SASEGT. The CDR3 starts with the cysteine, ends with the phenylalanine, and has 13 residues. The CDR3 DNA has 39 bases and is translated from base 1. Using the deep immunoSEQ assay, multiplex PCR amplified TCR CDR3 regions from genomic DNA. For each cell subset, the extracted genomic DNA was distributed evenly across all wells of several immunoSEQ 96-well plates, and each plate served as one replicate. For unsorted PBMC, 300 to 350 ng genomic DNA, equal to 30,000 or so T cell genomes, was loaded into each replicate PCR. Ten immunoSEQ deep assay plates were used to sequence unsorted PBMC genomic DNA. Purified libraries were quantified with a Qubit 3.0 fluorometer, sized on a Bioanalyzer 2100, and re-quantified with the KAPA Library Quantification kit. Every immunoSEQ 96-well plate was sequenced on a separate single-read 150-cycle Illumina NextSeq 550 flow cell. In the original analysis: Because the immunoSEQ output included only junctional sequences and no quality scores, the filtering could not be the same as the filtering used for full-length reads. To assign V/J genes and CDR3, sequences were annotated using PyIR, a Python wrapper for IgBLAST v1.9, with IMGT germline references. Reads were removed for weak V/J assignments (E-value above 1e-6), missing CDR3, stop codons, out-of-frame junctions, or ambiguous translated residues. V3J clonotypes were defined as sequences sharing the same inferred V gene, J gene, and CDR3 amino acid sequence. Percentage overlap between repertoires was computed as shared unique clonotypes divided by the size of the smaller repertoire. Repertoire richness was assessed with RTK rarefaction, the Chao1 estimator, and Recon v2.1 estimates of unobserved clonotypes. Sourced from immuneACCESS, this table was stored by TCRdb with only in-frame sequences that have V and J called. A share of the clones is absent; for the studies checked, an unresolved V gene accounts for under half, and the remainder has no known explanation. D and trimming come from the DNA, and the V and J calls and clone size come from that table. This sample lists approximately 440,000 clones; approximately 80% were detected once. The ten largest clones add up to more than 10% of the sample.

Study-wide conclusions, independent of this receptor: Based on pairwise subsampling, the degree of clonotype sharing among donors was expected to be affected by sequencing depth. The genetic and exposure-history diversity represented was limited by the small number of donors. Sampling was restricted to blood, and TCR repertoires in tissues likely differ from the TCR repertoires found in blood.

With regard to this clone: The antigen it recognizes is unknown. Base qualities are not recorded, but no much larger clone differs from it by a single base.

The donors were healthy, HIV-negative adults who had no recently reported acute infections or vaccinations. Every donor was a Caucasian adult living in Nashville, Tennessee, USA. For unsorted samples, tens of millions of PBMCs were counted and genomic DNA was extracted with the QIAamp DNA Blood Mini kit. Blood was collected by leukapheresis, and PBMCs were isolated by Ficoll-Histopaque density gradient centrifugation and then cryopreserved in liquid nitrogen vapor phase. The chain uses TRBV6-1 and TRBJ1-2; the D gene remains uncertain. The origin of this receptor is a woman aged 40 to 50 in good health. Some clones in this sample may be carry-over from other donors' samples. The specimen sequenced was PBMCs. The CDR3 protein: CASSELRSKGYTF. The DNA reads TGTGCCAGCAGTGAATTAAGGTCAAAAGGCTACACCTTC.